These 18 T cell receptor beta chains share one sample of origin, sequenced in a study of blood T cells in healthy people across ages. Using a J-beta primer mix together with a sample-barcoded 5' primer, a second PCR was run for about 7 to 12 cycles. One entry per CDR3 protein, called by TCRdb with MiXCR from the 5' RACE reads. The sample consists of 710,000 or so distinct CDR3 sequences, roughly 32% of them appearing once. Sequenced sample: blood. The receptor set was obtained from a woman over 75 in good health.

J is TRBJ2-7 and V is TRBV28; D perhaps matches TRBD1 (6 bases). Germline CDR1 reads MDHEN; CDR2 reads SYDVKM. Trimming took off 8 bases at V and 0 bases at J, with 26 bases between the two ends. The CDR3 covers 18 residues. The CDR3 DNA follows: TGTGCCAGCCTCAGCTCCGCCTACAGGGACCCGAGCTCCTACGAGCAGTACTTC. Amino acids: CASLSSAYRDPSSYEQYF.

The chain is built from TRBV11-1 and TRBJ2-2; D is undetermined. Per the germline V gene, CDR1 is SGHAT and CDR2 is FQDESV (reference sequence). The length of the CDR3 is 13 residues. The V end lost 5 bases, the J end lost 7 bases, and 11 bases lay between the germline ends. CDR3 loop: CASSTKGNGELFF. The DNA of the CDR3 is TGTGCCAGCAGCACAAAGGGTAACGGGGAGCTGTTTTTT. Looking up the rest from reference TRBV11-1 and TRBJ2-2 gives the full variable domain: EAEVAQSPRYKITEKSQAVAFWCDPISGHATLYWYRQILGQGPELLVQFQDESVVDDSQLPKDRFSAERLKGVDSTLKIQPAELGDSAMYLCASSTKGNGELFFGEGSRLTVL.

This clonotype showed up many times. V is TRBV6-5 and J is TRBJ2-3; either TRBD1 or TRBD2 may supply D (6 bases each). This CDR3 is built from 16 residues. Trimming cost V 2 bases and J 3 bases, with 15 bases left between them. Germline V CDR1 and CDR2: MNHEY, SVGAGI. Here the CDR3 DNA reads TGTGCCAGCAGTTACGAGGGGGGCTTCCTTACAGATACGCAGTATTTT. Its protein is CASSYEGGFLTDTQYF.

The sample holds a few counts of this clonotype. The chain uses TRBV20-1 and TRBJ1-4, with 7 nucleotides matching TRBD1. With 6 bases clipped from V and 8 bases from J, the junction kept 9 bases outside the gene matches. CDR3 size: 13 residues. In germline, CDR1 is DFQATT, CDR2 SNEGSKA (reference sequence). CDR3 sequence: CSAPTGTAEKLFF. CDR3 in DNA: TGCAGTGCCCCGACAGGGACGGCCGAAAAACTGTTTTTT.

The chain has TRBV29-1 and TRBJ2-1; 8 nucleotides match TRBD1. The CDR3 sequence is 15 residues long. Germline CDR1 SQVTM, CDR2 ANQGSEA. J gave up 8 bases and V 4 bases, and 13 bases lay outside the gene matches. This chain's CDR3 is CSVVGGTGSRDEQFF. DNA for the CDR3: TGCAGCGTTGTAGGGGGGACAGGATCCCGGGATGAGCAGTTCTTC.

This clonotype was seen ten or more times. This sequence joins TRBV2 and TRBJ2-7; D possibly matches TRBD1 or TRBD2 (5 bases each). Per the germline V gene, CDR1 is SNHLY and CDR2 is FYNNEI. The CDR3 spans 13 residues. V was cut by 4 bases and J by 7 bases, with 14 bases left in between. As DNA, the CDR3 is TGTGCCAGCAGTGTGGGGTTCAGGGAGGAGCAGTACTTC. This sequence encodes CASSVGFREEQYF.

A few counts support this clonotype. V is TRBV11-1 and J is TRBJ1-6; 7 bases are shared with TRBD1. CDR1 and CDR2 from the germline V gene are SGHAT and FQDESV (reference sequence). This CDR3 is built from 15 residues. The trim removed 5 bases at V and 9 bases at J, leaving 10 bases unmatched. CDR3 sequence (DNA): TGTGCCAGCAGCGAAGGGACAGTTCTCCGTTCACCCCTCCACTTT. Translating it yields CASSEGTVLRSPLHF.

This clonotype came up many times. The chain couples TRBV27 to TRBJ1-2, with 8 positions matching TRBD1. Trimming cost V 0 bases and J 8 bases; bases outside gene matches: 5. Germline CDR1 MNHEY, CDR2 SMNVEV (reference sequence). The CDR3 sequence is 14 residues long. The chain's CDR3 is CASSLSTAGGGYTF. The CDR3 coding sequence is TGTGCCAGCAGTTTATCGACGGCAGGGGGCGGCTACACCTTC.

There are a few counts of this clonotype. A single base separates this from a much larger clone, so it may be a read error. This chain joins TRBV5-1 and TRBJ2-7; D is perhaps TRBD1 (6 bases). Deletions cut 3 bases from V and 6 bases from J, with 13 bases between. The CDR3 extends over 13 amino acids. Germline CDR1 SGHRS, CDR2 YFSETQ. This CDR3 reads CASSWDTRGEQYF. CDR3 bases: TGCGCCAGCAGCTGGGACACTAGAGGCGAGCAGTACTTC.

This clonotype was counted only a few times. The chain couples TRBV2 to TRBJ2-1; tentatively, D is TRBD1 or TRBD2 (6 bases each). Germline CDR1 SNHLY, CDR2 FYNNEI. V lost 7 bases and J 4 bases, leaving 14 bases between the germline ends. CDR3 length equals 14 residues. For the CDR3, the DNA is TGTGCCAGCATTATAGAGGGGGGTTACAATGAGCAGTTCTTC. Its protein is CASIIEGGYNEQFF.

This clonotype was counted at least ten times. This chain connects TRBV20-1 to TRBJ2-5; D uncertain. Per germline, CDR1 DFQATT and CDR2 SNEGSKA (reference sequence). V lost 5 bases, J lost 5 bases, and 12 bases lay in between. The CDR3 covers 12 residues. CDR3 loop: CSAPYLQETQYF. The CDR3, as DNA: TGCAGTGCTCCGTATCTACAGGAGACCCAGTACTTC.

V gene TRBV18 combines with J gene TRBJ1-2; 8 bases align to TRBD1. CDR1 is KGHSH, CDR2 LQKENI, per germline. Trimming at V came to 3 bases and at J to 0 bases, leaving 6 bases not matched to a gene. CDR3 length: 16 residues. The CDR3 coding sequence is TGTGCCAGCTCACCTACCCTACAGGGGGCTAACTATGGCTACACCTTC. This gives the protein CASSPTLQGANYGYTF.

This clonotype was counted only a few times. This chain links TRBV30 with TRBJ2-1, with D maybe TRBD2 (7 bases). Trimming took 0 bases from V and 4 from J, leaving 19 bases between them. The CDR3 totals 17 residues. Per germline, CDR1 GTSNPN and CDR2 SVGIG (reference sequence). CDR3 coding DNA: TGTGCCTGGAGTGTCCAAGGGGGGGCCTCGGGGTACAATGAGCAGTTCTTC. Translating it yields CAWSVQGGASGYNEQFF.

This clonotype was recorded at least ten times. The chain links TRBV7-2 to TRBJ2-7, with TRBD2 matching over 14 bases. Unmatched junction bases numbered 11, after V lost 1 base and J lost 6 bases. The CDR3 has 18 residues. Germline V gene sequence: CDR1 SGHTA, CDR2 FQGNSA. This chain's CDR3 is CASSLDPTGTSGGIEQYF. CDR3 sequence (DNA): TGTGCCAGCAGCTTAGATCCAACCGGGACTAGCGGGGGAATCGAGCAGTACTTC.

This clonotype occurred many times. This CDR3 is CSSLPGLAEGPLTDTQYF. The CDR3 DNA reads TGCAGCAGCTTACCGGGACTAGCGGAGGGTCCACTCACAGATACGCAGTATTTT. The chain has TRBV20-1 and TRBJ2-3; 11 nucleotides agree with TRBD2. Germline V gene sequence: CDR1 DFQATT, CDR2 SNEGSKA (reference sequence). The CDR3 spans 18 residues.

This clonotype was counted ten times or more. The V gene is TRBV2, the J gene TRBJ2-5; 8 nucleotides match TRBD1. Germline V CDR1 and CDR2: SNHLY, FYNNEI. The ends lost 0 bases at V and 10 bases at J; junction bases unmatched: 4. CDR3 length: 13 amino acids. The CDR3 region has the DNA TGTGCCAGCAGTGAAGCCCGAGGACAGGGCCAGTACTTC. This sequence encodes CASSEARGQGQYF.

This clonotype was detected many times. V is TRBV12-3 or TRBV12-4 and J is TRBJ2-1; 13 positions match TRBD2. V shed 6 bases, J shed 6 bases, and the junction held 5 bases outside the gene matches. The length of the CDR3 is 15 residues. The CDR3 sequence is CASRLAGGPGNEQFF. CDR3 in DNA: TGTGCCAGCAGACTAGCGGGGGGGCCTGGCAATGAGCAGTTCTTC.

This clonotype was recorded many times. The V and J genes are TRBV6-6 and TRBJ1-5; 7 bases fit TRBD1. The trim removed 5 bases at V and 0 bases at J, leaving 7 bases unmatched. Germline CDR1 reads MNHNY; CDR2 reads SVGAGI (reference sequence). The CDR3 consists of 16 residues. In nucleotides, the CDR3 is TGTGCCAGCAGTAGCACAGGGGTAGGTAGCAATCAGCCCCAGCATTTT. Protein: CASSSTGVGSNQPQHF.